This T cell receptor beta chain originates from a study of T cell changes during pregnancy in multiple sclerosis. Clones were sequenced by immunoSEQ multiplex PCR, and TCRdb holds only the in-frame ones, with some missing. In the table there are about 48,000 clones, about 90% of which are singletons. Unmatched junction bases numbered 3, after V lost 2 bases and J lost 7 bases. CDR1 is SGHRS, CDR2 YFSETQ, per germline. The CDR3 extends over 14 amino acids. The sequence was collected from a female donor with multiple sclerosis, enrolled in a pregnancy study. Material: CD4+ T cells from peripheral blood mononuclear cells, obtained in the second trimester of pregnancy. The gene calls are TRBV5-1 and TRBJ2-1; 10 bases map to TRBD1. This CDR3 reads CASSLWTGGNEQFF. As DNA, the CDR3 is TGCGCCAGCAGCTTATGGACAGGGGGGAATGAGCAGTTCTTC.